The 23 T cell receptor beta chains below were found in one sample sequenced in a study of vaccination and CD4 T cells after COVID-19. The treatment is: approximately 9-day PBMC culture with coronavirus spike peptide pools or control peptides (ViraFEST assay). The unexposed donor provided CD4+ T cells, which were taken before the COVID-19 pandemic (2011-2018). Oncomine TCR Beta short-read sequencing was applied to DNA from cultured CD4+ T cells. It was cultured CD4+ T cells from which genomic DNA was extracted. TCRdb re-called the PCR reads through MiXCR, storing one row per CDR3 protein. Of 6,000 to 8,500 distinct CDR3 sequences in the sample, approximately 35% were seen once. What these receptors recognize is not known. Input material: CD4+ T cells from blood, cultured in vitro. The source is a human donor in good health.

This clonotype was picked up a small number of times. V gene TRBV24-1 combines with J gene TRBJ1-1; D gene uncertain. This CDR3 has 13 amino acids. V lost 7 bases and J lost 0, with 8 bases in between. CDR1 and CDR2 from the germline V gene are KGHDR and SFDVKD. DNA for the CDR3: TGTGCCACCAGCTCTTCGGTGAACACTGAAGCTTTCTTT. This translates into CATSSSVNTEAFF.

This chain uses TRBV6-5 with TRBJ1-2; the D is unclear. This CDR3 contains 15 residues. Trimming stripped 1 base from V and 8 bases from J, with 17 bases between. The germline CDR1 and CDR2 sequences are MNHEY and SVGAGI. The CDR3 region is CASSYYSESGKGYTF. The CDR3 DNA is TGTGCCAGCAGTTACTACTCGGAAAGCGGTAAAGGCTACACCTTC.

This clonotype was picked up a small number of times. V usage is TRBV15 and J usage is TRBJ1-3, with D unclear. The CDR3 length is 13 residues. V was shortened by 0 bases and J by 2 bases, with 2 bases between the two germline ends. Germline V gene lookup returns CDR1 LNHNV and CDR2 YYDKDF (reference sequence). CDR3 in amino acids: CATSRDPGNTIYF. CDR3 DNA sequence: TGTGCCACCAGCAGAGACCCTGGAAACACCATATATTTT.

The chain is built from TRBV27 and TRBJ1-1; 7 bases are shared with TRBD1. CDR3 length: 13 amino acids. Trimming took 5 bases from V and 6 from J; bases not matched to a gene: 6. The V gene's germline CDR1 is MNHEY and CDR2 SMNVEV (reference sequence). Here the CDR3 DNA reads TGTGCCAGCAGTCGACAGGGTGTCCCTGAAGCTTTCTTT. Translating gives CASSRQGVPEAFF.

Only a few counts were recorded for this clonotype. The genes are TRBV7-2 and TRBJ2-1; D is uncertain. Trimming cost V 5 bases and J 4 bases, with 12 bases left between them. Germline V gives CDR1 SGHTA, CDR2 FQGNSA. This CDR3 has 14 amino acids. The CDR3 DNA reads as TGTGCCAGCAGCCCCTCGTCCTGGTACAATGAGCAGTTCTTC. Its protein product is CASSPSSWYNEQFF.

The chain recombines TRBV6-5 with TRBJ2-1; possible D gene TRBD2, 5 bases. This CDR3 spans 14 amino acids. The V end lost 0 bases, the J end lost 3 bases, and 6 bases lay between the germline ends. Germline lookup yields CDR1 MNHEY and CDR2 SVGAGI. The CDR3 coding sequence is TGTGCCAGCAGTTACTCCGGGAACTACAATGAGCAGTTCTTC. This encodes CASSYSGNYNEQFF.

In its sample, this clonotype ranks as medium-sized. This rearrangement joins TRBV20-1 to TRBJ2-5; D not resolved. The V gene's germline CDR1 is DFQATT and CDR2 SNEGSKA (reference sequence). Trimming removed 3 bases at V and 2 bases at J, with 7 bases between. CDR3 length equals 12 residues. The CDR3 sequence: CSASRPQETQYF. In DNA form, the CDR3 reads TGCAGTGCTAGCAGACCTCAAGAGACCCAGTACTTC.

The chain couples TRBV11-2 to TRBJ2-1; D not resolved. V dropped 1 base and J dropped 0 bases, with 4 bases sitting between them. This CDR3 has 14 residues. CDR1 and CDR2 (germline): SGHAT, FQNNGV. Here the CDR3 DNA reads TGTGCCAGCAGCTTAGGGAGCTCCTACAATGAGCAGTTCTTC. Residues: CASSLGSSYNEQFF. The whole variable domain, remainder taken from reference TRBV11-2 and TRBJ2-1, is EAGVAQSPRYKIIEKRQSVAFWCNPISGHATLYWYQQILGQGPKLLIQFQNNGVVDDSQLPKDRFSAERLKGVDSTLKIQPAKLEDSAVYLCASSLGSSYNEQFFGPGTRLTVL.

By its share, this clonotype is medium-sized (0.01 to 0.1%). The chain has TRBV20-1 and TRBJ1-2; 9 bases map to TRBD1. The CDR3 has 12 residues. Unmatched junction bases numbered 6, after V lost 3 bases and J lost 10 bases. Germline V gene sequence: CDR1 DFQATT, CDR2 SNEGSKA (reference sequence). The CDR3 spells CSASTRDRAYTF. The CDR3, as DNA: TGCAGTGCTAGCACCCGGGACAGGGCCTACACCTTC.

The V and J genes are TRBV7-2 and TRBJ2-1; TRBD2 agrees at 7 bases. CDR3 length: 15 amino acids. Germline V gene sequence: CDR1 SGHTA, CDR2 FQGNSA. Trimming removed 2 bases from V and 6 bases from J; junction bases left unmatched: 7. In nucleotides, the CDR3 is TGTGCCAGCAGCTTACCAGCGGGGTCTCGCAATGAGCAGTTCTTC. It codes for CASSLPAGSRNEQFF.

In the case of this clonotype: Since a much larger clone is just one base distant, this may be a read error. The chain links TRBV24-1 to TRBJ2-5, with 9 bases fitting TRBD1. V trimming: 5 bases; J trimming: 4 bases; junction bases outside the gene matches: 4. Germline CDR1 is KGHDR and CDR2 is SFDVKD. The CDR3 has 14 amino acids. The CDR3 loop reads CATSGQGVLETQYF. The CDR3 region has the DNA TGTGCCACCAGTGGACAGGGGGTGTTAGAGACCCAGTACTTC.

The chain couples TRBV25-1 to TRBJ1-2, with a possible D match to TRBD1 (6 bases). The CDR3 has 15 residues. Trimming stripped 4 bases from V and 8 bases from J, with 20 bases between. The germline CDR1 and CDR2 sequences are MGHDK and SYGVNS. The CDR3 loop is CASSAVSRGLWGYTF. The CDR3 region has the DNA TGTGCCAGCAGTGCAGTAAGCAGGGGCCTTTGGGGCTACACCTTC.

V usage is TRBV20-1 and J usage is TRBJ2-7; D call uncertain. Germline assignment: CDR1 DFQATT and CDR2 SNEGSKA (reference sequence). Trimming stripped 0 bases from V and 0 bases from J, with 12 bases between. CDR3 size: 15 residues. DNA for the CDR3: TGCAGTGCTAGAGATCCGGCAACGAGCTCCTACGAGCAGTACTTC. It is translated as CSARDPATSSYEQYF.

The rearrangement uses TRBV18 and TRBJ2-7, with 11 bases fitting TRBD1. The germline gives CDR1 KGHSH, CDR2 LQKENI. The CDR3 loop spans 14 amino acids. V trimming: 3 bases; J trimming: 3 bases; junction bases outside the gene matches: 1. The CDR3 loop reads CASSPGTGGYEQYF. CDR3 nucleotide sequence: TGTGCCAGCTCACCCGGGACAGGGGGCTACGAGCAGTACTTC.

The gene calls are TRBV6-1 and TRBJ1-1; D gene uncertain. V gave up 10 bases and J gave up 1 base, with 7 bases separating them. Germline V gene lookup returns CDR1 MNHNS and CDR2 SASEGT. CDR3 length: 11 residues. The CDR3 DNA is TGTGCCACCTCAGGGAACACTGAAGCTTTCTTT. Its translation: CATSGNTEAFF.

The V call is TRBV10-3, the J call TRBJ2-5, with D unclear. CDR3 length: 11 residues. Germline V CDR1 and CDR2: ENHRY, SYGVKD. V lost 5 bases and J lost 0, with 1 base in between. The CDR3 nucleotides read TGTGCCATCAGTTACCAAGAGACCCAGTACTTC. Translating gives CAISYQETQYF.

This clonotype was observed a few times. The V call is TRBV28, the J call TRBJ1-5; D not resolved. The CDR3 spans 14 residues. Germline CDR1 reads MDHEN; CDR2 reads SYDVKM. With 3 bases removed from V and 2 bases from J, the gap between germline ends came to 8 bases. The CDR3 DNA is TGTGCCAGCAGTTTGGCAGGCGGCAATCAGCCCCAGCATTTT. Protein product: CASSLAGGNQPQHF.

By share, this clonotype counts as medium-sized. This chain joins TRBV20-1 and TRBJ1-2; D ambiguous. The CDR3 covers 13 residues. Trimming left V 3 bases short and J 7 bases short, with 15 bases between. Per germline, CDR1 DFQATT and CDR2 SNEGSKA (reference sequence). CDR3 sequence reads: CSASISTVSGYTF. CDR3 nucleotide sequence: TGCAGTGCTAGCATCAGCACCGTCTCTGGCTACACCTTC.

In its sample, this clonotype ranks as medium-sized (0.01 to 0.1%). The J gene is TRBJ2-6, the V gene TRBV15; D is unclear. CDR1 and CDR2 (germline): LNHNV, YYDKDF (reference sequence). The CDR3 spans 13 residues. V lost 4 bases and J lost 2, with 3 bases in between. This CDR3 reads CATSKAGANVLTF. The CDR3 coding sequence is TGTGCCACCAGCAAGGCTGGGGCCAACGTCCTGACTTTC.

This clonotype is labeled medium-sized (0.01 to 0.1%). The V call is TRBV10-3, the J call TRBJ2-7; possibly TRBD2 for D (5 bases). This CDR3 region has 11 residues. Looked up from germline, CDR1 is ENHRY and CDR2 is SYGVKD. The V and J ends lost 10 bases and 2 bases respectively, with 9 bases between them. This chain's CDR3 is CATEGTYEQYF. CDR3 bases: TGTGCCACCGAGGGTACCTACGAGCAGTACTTC.

The chain has TRBV20-1 and TRBJ2-1; TRBD2 is a possible D gene (5 bases). The CDR3 sequence is 14 residues long. CDR1 and CDR2 from the germline V gene are DFQATT and SNEGSKA (reference sequence). Trimming pared 4 bases from V and 3 bases from J, leaving 13 bases between. In DNA, the CDR3 is TGCAGTGCTATCGGGCGGGTAGGCTACAATGAGCAGTTCTTC. This codes for CSAIGRVGYNEQFF.

The chain uses TRBV20-1 and TRBJ1-5; 11 bases are a match to TRBD1. The CDR3 is 16 amino acids. Germline-derived CDR1 and CDR2 are DFQATT and SNEGSKA (reference sequence). Trimming at V came to 3 bases and at J to 2 bases, leaving 6 bases not matched to a gene. The DNA of the CDR3 is TGCAGTGCTAGCCGCCGGACAGGGGGCGGCAATCAGCCCCAGCATTTT. It yields the protein CSASRRTGGGNQPQHF.

This clonotype showed up just a few times. The rearrangement uses TRBV20-1 and TRBJ2-7, with 8 bases that match TRBD1. The CDR3 is made up of 13 amino acids. Germline V gene sequence: CDR1 DFQATT, CDR2 SNEGSKA (reference sequence). Trimming took 6 bases from V and 4 from J; bases not matched to a gene: 8. CDR3 protein: CSAPGQGEYEQYF. As DNA, the CDR3 is TGCAGTGCCCCCGGACAGGGAGAATACGAGCAGTACTTC.